These T cell receptor beta chains were read from a single sample in a study of cytomegalovirus exposure and HLA in healthy donors. Assay used: immunoSEQ multiplex PCR; TCRdb lists only in-frame clones, some missing. The data contain fewer than 250,000 clones, 65% to 85% of them singletons. Input material: PBMCs. Receptors originate from a man aged 25 to 40 in good health and CMV-seronegative. Both conserved end residues are part of each CDR3. Fields, in order: clone size, J gene, D gene, V gene, CDR3 DNA, CDR3 protein. D genes are given only for firm matches. Clone size appears in some rows only: once, few, many, or a class for an expanded clone.

clone_size: .; j_call: TRBJ2-1; d_call: .; v_call: TRBV9; cdr3_nt: TGTGCCAGCGCGGGCAATGAGCAGTTCTTC; cdr3_aa: CASAGNEQFF
clone_size: .; j_call: TRBJ2-2; d_call: TRBD2; v_call: TRBV2; cdr3_nt: TGTGCCAGCAGTATCCAGACTAGCGGCACCGGGGAGCTGTTTTTT; cdr3_aa: CASSIQTSGTGELFF
clone_size: .; j_call: TRBJ2-3; d_call: .; v_call: TRBV7-6; cdr3_nt: TGTGCCAGCTCTCGACTAGGGGGCGCAGATACGCAGTATTTT; cdr3_aa: CASSRLGGADTQYF
clone_size: .; j_call: TRBJ2-7; d_call: TRBD1; v_call: TRBV5-1; cdr3_nt: TGCGCCAGCAGCTGGCCTAGGGTGGGACAGGGTCGAAGCGAGCAGTACTTC; cdr3_aa: CASSWPRVGQGRSEQYF
clone_size: .; j_call: TRBJ1-1; d_call: TRBD1; v_call: TRBV29-1; cdr3_nt: TGCAGCGTTGAAAGGGGACAGGGGACGACTGAAGCTTTCTTT; cdr3_aa: CSVERGQGTTEAFF
clone_size: .; j_call: TRBJ1-1; d_call: .; v_call: TRBV5-1; cdr3_nt: TGCGCCAGCAGCTCATTTCCAGTGAACACTGAAGCTTTCTTT; cdr3_aa: CASSSFPVNTEAFF
clone_size: .; j_call: TRBJ2-7; d_call: .; v_call: TRBV6-1; cdr3_nt: TGTGCCAGCAGTGAAGCGGCAGATTCAGGCTACGAGCAGTACTTC; cdr3_aa: CASSEAADSGYEQYF
clone_size: .; j_call: TRBJ2-1; d_call: TRBD1; v_call: TRBV7-9; cdr3_nt: TGTGCCAGCAGCTCGGGACAGGGGATCTACAATGAGCAGTTCTTC; cdr3_aa: CASSSGQGIYNEQFF
clone_size: .; j_call: TRBJ2-1; d_call: TRBD1; v_call: TRBV29-1; cdr3_nt: TGCAGCGCCACCTTAAACAGGGGCCTATACAATGAGCAGTTCTTC; cdr3_aa: CSATLNRGLYNEQFF
clone_size: .; j_call: TRBJ2-2; d_call: .; v_call: TRBV19; cdr3_nt: TGTGCCAGTAGTAATCACTGGGCAGGGGAAGTGGCCGGGGAGCTGTTTTTT; cdr3_aa: CASSNHWAGEVAGELFF
clone_size: .; j_call: TRBJ1-6; d_call: .; v_call: TRBV7-2; cdr3_nt: TGTGCCAGCAGCCACACCCCGGACCCGGAGGCATCACCCCTCCACTTT; cdr3_aa: CASSHTPDPEASPLHF
clone_size: .; j_call: TRBJ2-7; d_call: TRBD1; v_call: TRBV9; cdr3_nt: TGTGCCAGCAGTGGACAGGGCGGCGAGCAGTACTTC; cdr3_aa: CASSGQGGEQYF
clone_size: .; j_call: TRBJ2-7; d_call: .; v_call: TRBV27; cdr3_nt: TGTGCCAGCAGTTTAACCGGATGGGGCTCCGAGCAGTACTTC; cdr3_aa: CASSLTGWGSEQYF
clone_size: many; j_call: TRBJ1-1; d_call: TRBD1; v_call: TRBV5-6; cdr3_nt: TGTGCCAGCAGCTGGTCCAGGGGGCGCAACACTGAAGCTTTCTTT; cdr3_aa: CASSWSRGRNTEAFF
clone_size: .; j_call: TRBJ1-1; d_call: TRBD1; v_call: TRBV5-6; cdr3_nt: TGTGCCAGCAGCTTAACAGGGGGCTCCTTTGCTGAAGCTTTCTTT; cdr3_aa: CASSLTGGSFAEAFF
clone_size: .; j_call: TRBJ2-5; d_call: TRBD1; v_call: TRBV5-4; cdr3_nt: TGTGCCAGCAGCCGAGCAGACAGGGGGCCCAAAGAGACCCAGTACTTC; cdr3_aa: CASSRADRGPKETQYF
clone_size: once; j_call: TRBJ1-4; d_call: TRBD1; v_call: TRBV28; cdr3_nt: TGTGCCAGCAGTTTACCGGGACAGGGATATAGGGAAAAACTGTTTTTT; cdr3_aa: CASSLPGQGYREKLFF
clone_size: .; j_call: TRBJ2-5; d_call: TRBD2; v_call: TRBV19; cdr3_nt: TGTGCCAGTAGTCCTATTAGCGGGGGGGCAGAGACCCAGTACTTC; cdr3_aa: CASSPISGGAETQYF
clone_size: .; j_call: TRBJ2-4; d_call: TRBD2; v_call: TRBV9; cdr3_nt: TGTGCCAGCAGCGAGGGAAGCGGGGGGAGGTACATTCAGTACTTC; cdr3_aa: CASSEGSGGRYIQYF
clone_size: .; j_call: TRBJ1-1; d_call: TRBD1; v_call: TRBV27; cdr3_nt: TGTGCCAGCAGTCCTTGGACAGGGGAGAACACTGAAGCTTTCTTT; cdr3_aa: CASSPWTGENTEAFF
clone_size: few; j_call: TRBJ2-7; d_call: .; v_call: TRBV21-1; cdr3_nt: TGTGCCAGCAGGTTTGACAGGGGGGTCTACGAGCAGTACTTC; cdr3_aa: CASRFDRGVYEQYF
clone_size: .; j_call: TRBJ2-5; d_call: TRBD2; v_call: TRBV7-9; cdr3_nt: TGTGCCAGCAGCTCGTCGACTAGCGGGGGGTTTAATACTGGGGAGACCCAGTACTTC; cdr3_aa: CASSSSTSGGFNTGETQYF
clone_size: once; j_call: TRBJ1-5; d_call: TRBD1; v_call: TRBV28; cdr3_nt: TGTGCCAGCAGTCTCCGGGGACAGGGGCAAAATCAGCCCCAGCATTTT; cdr3_aa: CASSLRGQGQNQPQHF
clone_size: .; j_call: TRBJ2-6; d_call: TRBD1; v_call: TRBV4-3; cdr3_nt: TGCGCCAGCAGCCGCCTTACCCCCGGGACAGGGGGATCAGGGGCCAGCGTCCTGACTTTC; cdr3_aa: CASSRLTPGTGGSGASVLTF
clone_size: .; j_call: TRBJ1-4; d_call: .; v_call: TRBV4-1; cdr3_nt: TGCGCCAGCAGCCAAGAGTCAGGGGTTTTTCGTGAAAAACTGTTTTTT; cdr3_aa: CASSQESGVFREKLFF
clone_size: .; j_call: TRBJ1-2; d_call: .; v_call: TRBV7-9; cdr3_nt: TGTGCCAGCAGCTTCCCCCAGGGAAATGACTATGGCTACACCTTC; cdr3_aa: CASSFPQGNDYGYTF
clone_size: once; j_call: TRBJ2-5; d_call: TRBD2; v_call: TRBV9; cdr3_nt: TGTGCCAGCAGCGTAGGCACTAGCGGGGGACAAGAGACCCAGTACTTC; cdr3_aa: CASSVGTSGGQETQYF
clone_size: .; j_call: TRBJ2-3; d_call: TRBD1; v_call: TRBV5-1; cdr3_nt: TGCGCCAGCAGCTTGGCCGGGACAGGGACAGATGGTACGCAGTATTTT; cdr3_aa: CASSLAGTGTDGTQYF
clone_size: .; j_call: TRBJ2-3; d_call: .; v_call: TRBV27; cdr3_nt: TGTGCCAGCAGTTTTGGCGGGGGCCGCACAGATACGCAGTATTTT; cdr3_aa: CASSFGGGRTDTQYF
clone_size: .; j_call: TRBJ2-2; d_call: .; v_call: TRBV28; cdr3_nt: TGTGCCAGCAGTTTAATAGCGCCCGGGGAGCTGTTTTTT; cdr3_aa: CASSLIAPGELFF
clone_size: .; j_call: TRBJ2-2; d_call: .; v_call: TRBV2; cdr3_nt: TGTGCCAGCAGTCAGGGGAACACCGGGGAGCTGTTTTTT; cdr3_aa: CASSQGNTGELFF
clone_size: .; j_call: TRBJ2-6; d_call: .; v_call: TRBV19; cdr3_nt: TGTGCCAGTAGTACGGGAACTCGCTCTGGGGCCAACGTCCTGACTTTC; cdr3_aa: CASSTGTRSGANVLTF
clone_size: .; j_call: TRBJ2-1; d_call: .; v_call: TRBV2; cdr3_nt: TGTGCCAGCAGAATCCAGCGAGGGGGCTCCTACAATGAGCAGTTCTTC; cdr3_aa: CASRIQRGGSYNEQFF
clone_size: .; j_call: TRBJ1-2; d_call: TRBD1; v_call: TRBV19; cdr3_nt: TGTGCCAGTAGTGTCCTGGACAGGGCTGGCGGCTACACCTTC; cdr3_aa: CASSVLDRAGGYTF
clone_size: .; j_call: TRBJ2-3; d_call: TRBD2; v_call: TRBV28; cdr3_nt: TGTGCCAGCAGGCCGCCAAACCCGACTAGCGCGAACACAGATACGCAGTATTTT; cdr3_aa: CASRPPNPTSANTDTQYF
clone_size: .; j_call: TRBJ1-6; d_call: TRBD1; v_call: TRBV6-5; cdr3_nt: TGTGCCAGCAGTGTGAGGACAGGGGCGTCTTCACCCCTCCACTTT; cdr3_aa: CASSVRTGASSPLHF
clone_size: .; j_call: TRBJ1-5; d_call: .; v_call: TRBV6-1; cdr3_nt: TGTGCCAGCAAGGGGTTGAATAGCAATCAGCCCCAGCATTTT; cdr3_aa: CASKGLNSNQPQHF
clone_size: .; j_call: TRBJ2-1; d_call: .; v_call: TRBV2; cdr3_nt: TGTGCCAGCAAGGAGGACAATGAGCAGTTCTTC; cdr3_aa: CASKEDNEQFF
clone_size: .; j_call: TRBJ1-1; d_call: .; v_call: TRBV5-8; cdr3_nt: TGTGCCAGCAGCTTGTTAGGGGGAAGTTTGAACACTGAAGCTTTCTTT; cdr3_aa: CASSLLGGSLNTEAFF
clone_size: .; j_call: TRBJ2-6; d_call: .; v_call: TRBV27; cdr3_nt: TGTGCCAGCAGTTTATCCCGTCGTGGGGCCAGCGTCCTGACTTTC; cdr3_aa: CASSLSRRGASVLTF
clone_size: few; j_call: TRBJ1-2; d_call: .; v_call: TRBV6-4; cdr3_nt: TGTGCCACCAAAGGCGAAGGGGACTTCTATGGCTACACCTTC; cdr3_aa: CATKGEGDFYGYTF
clone_size: .; j_call: TRBJ1-5; d_call: .; v_call: TRBV18; cdr3_nt: TGTGCCAGCTCACCCTCATCAGCAGGGGTTATTCAGCCCCAGCATTTT; cdr3_aa: CASSPSSAGVIQPQHF
clone_size: once; j_call: TRBJ2-1; d_call: .; v_call: TRBV7-2; cdr3_nt: TGTGCCAGCAGCTTAGTTGGCGGGCCAACTGAGCAGTTCTTC; cdr3_aa: CASSLVGGPTEQFF
clone_size: .; j_call: TRBJ1-1; d_call: TRBD1; v_call: TRBV19; cdr3_nt: TGTGCCAGTTCCCGCGACAGGGGCAGGGACACTGAAGCTTTCTTT; cdr3_aa: CASSRDRGRDTEAFF
clone_size: .; j_call: TRBJ2-1; d_call: .; v_call: TRBV7-9; cdr3_nt: TGTGCCAGCAGCTTAGATCGGTCCGGCGGTGAGCAGTTCTTC; cdr3_aa: CASSLDRSGGEQFF
clone_size: .; j_call: TRBJ2-3; d_call: TRBD2; v_call: TRBV7-9; cdr3_nt: TGTGCCAGCAGCGTGGGGACTAGCGGAGGGCGGGATACGCAGTATTTT; cdr3_aa: CASSVGTSGGRDTQYF